Reported below is one T cell receptor beta chain. Its antigen is currently unknown. The V gene's germline CDR1 is MNHEY and CDR2 SMNVEV (reference sequence). The CDR3 has 14 amino acids. V lost 8 bases to trimming and J lost 6 bases, with 17 bases between them. This sample was taken from a study of cytotoxic CD8 clonotypes in ibrutinib-treated CLL. Looking at the study overall: An average of about 250,000 productive templates and approximately 91,000 productive rearrangements was obtained per sample.

Repertoires were generated with immunoSEQ multiplex PCR, while TCRdb's copy carries only in-frame clones and drops some. The table lists about 140,000 clones, about 91% of them singletons. Points from the study as a whole: Public clonotypes were seen rarely and were contracted or stable on treatment.

Here the sequenced sample was PBMCs, taken after 12 months of ibrutinib treatment. This sequence joins TRBV27 and TRBJ1-5; D gene uncertain. The clonotype was recovered from a human donor with chronic lymphocytic leukemia. The CDR3 DNA is TGTGCCAGCTGCGAGAGTGGGCCGGGTCAGCCCCAGCATTTT. Its protein is CASCESGPGQPQHF.